These 20 T cell receptor beta chains were sequenced from one sample in a study of response to subunit inactivated influenza vaccine. MiXCR was run by TCRdb on the RT-PCR reads, yielding one entry per CDR3 protein. The repertoire includes roughly 700,000 distinct CDR3 sequences, 11% to 15% of them detected once, and around 6.5% sits in the top ten. This specimen was PBMCs from blood, taken 14 to 15 days before vaccination. Receptor source: a man in his forties or fifties who received an inactivated influenza vaccine.

This clonotype was observed once. This chain links TRBV6-2 or TRBV6-3 with TRBJ2-7, with 7 bases fitting TRBD2. V trimming: 4 bases; J trimming: 6 bases; junction bases outside the gene matches: 3. The CDR3 covers 12 residues. CDR1 is MNHEY, CDR2 SVGEGT, per germline. The CDR3 bases are TGTGCCAGCAGTTCACTAGCGCGCGAGCAGTACTTC. Translated, it gives CASSSLAREQYF.

The genes are TRBV4-2 and TRBJ2-2, with D perhaps matching TRBD2 (7 bases). There are 15 residues in the CDR3. The germline V gene has CDR1 LGHNA and CDR2 YNFKEQ. The ends were cut back, 4 bases at V and 4 bases at J, with 13 bases in the middle. Here the CDR3 DNA reads TGTGCCAGCAGCCCTACGGGGGGCAGCACCGGGGAGCTGTTTTTT. This gives the protein CASSPTGGSTGELFF.

The chain links TRBV20-1 to TRBJ2-4, with a tentative D call TRBD2 (6 bases). Germline CDR1 reads DFQATT; CDR2 reads SNEGSKA (reference sequence). The CDR3 spans 12 residues. V lost 3 bases and J lost 3, with 6 bases in between. The chain's CDR3 is CSARGGKNIQYF. The CDR3 bases are TGCAGTGCTAGGGGAGGCAAAAACATTCAGTACTTC.

This chain uses TRBV30 with TRBJ2-2, with 7 positions matching TRBD1. This CDR3 region has 15 residues. From germline, CDR1 is GTSNPN and CDR2 SVGIG (reference sequence). Germline trimming cut 4 bases from V and 6 bases from J; bases unmatched to any gene: 11. As DNA, the CDR3 is TGTGCCTGGAATTTGGTACAGGGGAGAGCCGGGGAGCTGTTTTTT. It codes for CAWNLVQGRAGELFF.

This clonotype has only a few counts. The chain joins TRBV12-3 or TRBV12-4 to TRBJ2-2; D gene unclear. Trimming removed 6 bases from V and 0 bases from J, with 11 bases in between. This CDR3 is built from 15 residues. CDR3 bases: TGTGCCAGCAGGCTGGCGGAAACGAACACCGGGGAGCTGTTTTTT. This codes for CASRLAETNTGELFF.

The rearrangement links TRBV4-1 to TRBJ2-5, with D hard to call. This CDR3 contains 13 residues. V was clipped by 0 bases and J by 3 bases, with 5 bases between them. The germline V gene encodes CDR1 MGHRA and CDR2 YSYEKL. The CDR3 loop is CASSQDWKETQYF. CDR3 sequence (DNA): TGCGCCAGCAGCCAAGATTGGAAAGAGACCCAGTACTTC.

This chain uses TRBV20-1 with TRBJ2-7, with 11 positions matching TRBD2. CDR1 is DFQATT and CDR2 is SNEGSKA in the germline V gene (reference sequence). CDR3 size: 13 residues. With V trimmed by 5 bases and J by 9 bases, 9 bases remained unmatched. The CDR3 DNA reads TGCAGTGCTGCCACTAGCGGGAGTGTCGTGCAGTACTTC. This translates into CSAATSGSVVQYF.

The table lists this clonotype with a few counts. CDR3 nucleotides: TGTGCCAGCAGTAGTCAGGGACGACAAGAGACCCAGTACTTC. As protein: CASSSQGRQETQYF. The rearrangement joins TRBV6-2 or TRBV6-3 to TRBJ2-5; D assignment may be TRBD1 or TRBD2 (5 bases each). Trimming cost V 5 bases and J 2 bases, with 12 bases left between them. This CDR3 region has 14 residues. CDR1 and CDR2 (germline): MNHEY, SVGEGT.

V gene TRBV20-1 combines with J gene TRBJ2-1; D is uncertain. The germline gives CDR1 DFQATT, CDR2 SNEGSKA (reference sequence). The CDR3 runs 15 residues. Trimming took off 2 bases at V and 0 bases at J, with 11 bases between the two ends. CDR3 nucleotide sequence: TGCAGTGCTAGACTCCCCCATAGCTCCTACAATGAGCAGTTCTTC. Translated, it gives CSARLPHSSYNEQFF.

The chain carries TRBV5-1 and TRBJ2-1; perhaps TRBD1 as D (5 bases). This CDR3 has 13 amino acids. The V gene's germline CDR1 is SGHRS and CDR2 YFSETQ. Between the trimmed V and J ends, which lost 0 bases and 10 bases, there was a span of 11 bases. Here the CDR3 reads CASSLGPSGEQFF. CDR3 DNA: TGCGCCAGCAGCTTGGGGCCTTCAGGGGAGCAGTTCTTC.

The gene calls are TRBV20-1 and TRBJ2-1; D may be TRBD2 (7 bases). Germline CDR1 reads DFQATT; CDR2 reads SNEGSKA (reference sequence). Trimming left V 4 bases short and J 3 bases short, with 16 bases between. The CDR3 loop spans 15 amino acids. The CDR3 DNA is TGCAGTGCTATACACGGGGGGCTCGGCTACAATGAGCAGTTCTTC. Its protein product is CSAIHGGLGYNEQFF.

In its sample, this clonotype was seen a few times. The V and J genes are TRBV4-3 and TRBJ2-7; TRBD2 is a possible D gene (6 bases). Germline lookup yields CDR1 LGHNA and CDR2 YSLEER. V lost 0 bases, J lost 6 bases, and 6 bases lay in between. There are 12 residues in the CDR3. CDR3 protein: CASSQEGLEQYF. CDR3 nucleotides: TGCGCCAGCAGCCAAGAGGGACTCGAGCAGTACTTC.

In its sample, this clonotype was seen a few times. The V call is TRBV30, the J call TRBJ2-1, with 13 bases matching TRBD2. From germline, CDR1 is GTSNPN and CDR2 SVGIG (reference sequence). The ends lost 4 bases at V and 4 bases at J; junction bases unmatched: 4. This CDR3 is 15 amino acids long. This CDR3 reads CAWTGLAGPYNEQFF. CDR3 sequence (DNA): TGTGCCTGGACGGGACTAGCGGGGCCTTACAATGAGCAGTTCTTC.

A few counts support this clonotype. V is TRBV7-2 and J is TRBJ2-7, with D possibly called TRBD1 or TRBD2 (5 bases each). V lost 5 bases, J lost 2 bases, and 16 bases lay in between. Germline V gene lookup returns CDR1 SGHTA and CDR2 FQGNSA. The CDR3 is 15 amino acids. The CDR3 bases are TGTGCCAGCAGCCGTATCCGGGACGTCACCTACGAGCAGTACTTC. Translating gives CASSRIRDVTYEQYF.

This clonotype was found a few times. The V and J genes are TRBV2 and TRBJ1-6; 7 nucleotides align to TRBD1. V lost 2 bases and J lost 10; bases outside the gene matches: 8. Germline lookup yields CDR1 SNHLY and CDR2 FYNNEI. The length of the CDR3 is 15 residues. CDR3 DNA sequence: TGTGCCAGCAGTGAACGAAAGACAGGGTCGTCACCCCTCCACTTT. Its protein product is CASSERKTGSSPLHF.

This clonotype was picked up a small number of times. The chain recombines TRBV28 with TRBJ2-5, with D possibly being TRBD2 (6 bases). The CDR3 runs to 14 residues. Between the trimmed V and J ends, which lost 3 bases and 2 bases, there was a span of 10 bases. CDR1 MDHEN and CDR2 SYDVKM come from the germline V gene. CDR3 bases: TGTGCCAGCAGTTTGCCGGGGACTCAAGAGACCCAGTACTTC. Its translation is CASSLPGTQETQYF.

This clonotype was seen only a few times. The chain recombines TRBV6-2 or TRBV6-3 with TRBJ1-5, with D perhaps matching TRBD1 (5 bases). From germline, CDR1 is MNHEY and CDR2 SVGEGT. V was cut by 6 bases and J by 1 base, with 13 bases left in between. The length of the CDR3 is 15 residues. This CDR3 reads CASRPAGGSNQPQHF. CDR3 nucleotide sequence: TGTGCCAGCAGACCCGCTGGGGGGAGCAATCAGCCCCAGCATTTT.

This clonotype occurred a few times. This chain uses TRBV2 with TRBJ2-1; a weak D match, TRBD2 (5 bases). V lost 3 bases, J lost 13 bases, and 10 bases lay in between. CDR3 size: 11 residues. The germline V gene encodes CDR1 SNHLY and CDR2 FYNNEI. CDR3 protein: CASSDPRGQFF. The CDR3 DNA is TGTGCCAGCAGTGACCCCCGGGGACAGTTCTTC.

This clonotype was observed a few times. The chain couples TRBV7-9 to TRBJ1-4; possibly TRBD1 for D (5 bases). Between the trimmed V and J ends, which lost 5 bases and 4 bases, there was a span of 11 bases. Looked up from germline, CDR1 is SEHNR and CDR2 is FQNEAQ (reference sequence). The CDR3 contains 14 residues. The CDR3 region is CASSPRDGNEKLFF. The CDR3 region has the DNA TGTGCCAGCAGCCCCCGGGACGGTAATGAAAAACTGTTTTTT.

Points on this clonotype: Since a much larger clone is just one base distant, this may be a read error. The chain has TRBV4-3 and TRBJ2-1; 8 nucleotides match TRBD2. The length of the CDR3 is 15 residues. The germline V gene encodes CDR1 LGHNA and CDR2 YSLEER. V was pared by 5 bases and J by 4 bases, with 7 bases of the junction left unmatched. CDR3 residues: CASSVQRGLYNEQFF. CDR3 DNA: TGCGCCAGCAGCGTACAGCGGGGGCTGTACAATGAGCAGTTCTTC.